This T cell receptor (beta chain) was observed in a study of blood T cell repertoires in COVID-19. As for the study in general: The samples span acute and convalescent COVID-19 from the United States, Italy and Spain.

In the original analysis: Reference gene primer amplification gave estimated nucleated cell counts. TCRdb's copy holds only in-frame clones and misses some; the assay was immunoSEQ multiplex PCR. D and trimming were read from the DNA, whereas the V and J calls and clone size are those reported in that table. The profile covers around 250,000 clones, with around 83% appearing a single time and 8.5% to 10% taken by the ten largest. This sequence originates from a man aged 40-55 years with active or convalescent COVID-19. Sequenced sample: peripheral blood.

The CDR3 nucleotides read TGCGCCAGCAGCTTGGGACAGGGCTTCCGCGAGCAGTACTTC. Translating gives CASSLGQGFREQYF. The chain carries TRBV5-1 and TRBJ2-7; 7 bases line up with TRBD1. With V trimmed by 0 bases and J by 6 bases, 6 bases remained unmatched. This CDR3 has 14 residues. Germline assignment: CDR1 SGHRS and CDR2 YFSETQ.